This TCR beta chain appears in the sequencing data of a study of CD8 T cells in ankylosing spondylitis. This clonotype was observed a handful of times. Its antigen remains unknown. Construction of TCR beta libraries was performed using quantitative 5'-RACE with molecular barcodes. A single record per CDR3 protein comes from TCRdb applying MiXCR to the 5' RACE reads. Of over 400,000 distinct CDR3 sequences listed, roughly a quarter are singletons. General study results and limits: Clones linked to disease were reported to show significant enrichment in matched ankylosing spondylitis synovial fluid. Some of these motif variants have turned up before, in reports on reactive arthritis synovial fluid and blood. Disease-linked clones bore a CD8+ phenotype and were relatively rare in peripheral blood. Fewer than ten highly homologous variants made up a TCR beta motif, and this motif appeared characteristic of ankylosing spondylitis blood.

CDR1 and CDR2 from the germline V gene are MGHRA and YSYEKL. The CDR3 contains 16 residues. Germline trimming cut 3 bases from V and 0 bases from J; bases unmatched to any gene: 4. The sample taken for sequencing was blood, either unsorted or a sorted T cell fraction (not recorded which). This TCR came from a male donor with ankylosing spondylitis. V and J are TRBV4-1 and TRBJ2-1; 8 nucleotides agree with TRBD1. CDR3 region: CASSQNRGSSYNEQFF. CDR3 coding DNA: TGCGCCAGCAGCCAGAACAGGGGGAGCTCCTACAATGAGCAGTTCTTC.